A selection of T cell receptor beta chains follows, all from one sample in a study of OX40 agonist ivuxolimab in advanced cancers. This table comes from immunoSEQ multiplex PCR, and its TCRdb copy is limited to in-frame clones, with some not included. The sample yields roughly 95,000 clones, about nine tenths seen once. The sample here was CD4+ or CD8+ T cells sorted from blood, taken in a trial of the OX40 agonist ivuxolimab. The source is an adult with an advanced solid tumor such as melanoma, head and neck, liver or kidney cancer. The CDR3 runs from the conserved cysteine through the conserved F or W. Each record gives: J gene, clone size, V gene, D gene, CDR3 protein, CDR3 DNA. D genes are given only for firm matches. The size field is filled for only some rows; it gives once, few, many or a size class.

TRBJ2-3	.	TRBV29-1	.	CSVEDRSDTQYF	TGCAGCGTGGAGGACAGATCAGATACGCAGTATTTT
TRBJ1-1	.	TRBV6-6	.	CASSPAEQYTEAFF	TGTGCCAGCAGCCCCGCGGAACAGTACACTGAAGCTTTCTTT
TRBJ1-1	.	TRBV2	.	CASDIPGNTEAFF	TGTGCCAGCGACATTCCTGGGAACACTGAAGCTTTCTTT
TRBJ2-1	.	TRBV15	TRBD1	CATSRTGTGGYNEQFF	TGTGCCACCAGCAGAACCGGGACAGGGGGTTACAATGAGCAGTTCTTC
TRBJ1-5	.	TRBV15	.	CATSRVAENYQPQHF	TGTGCCACCAGCAGAGTGGCAGAAAACTATCAGCCCCAGCATTTT
TRBJ1-4	once	TRBV5-1	.	CASSLVGAGEKLFF	TGCGCCAGCAGCTTGGTGGGGGCGGGGGAAAAACTGTTTTTT
TRBJ1-5	.	TRBV11-2	.	CASSLVGSGQPQHF	TGTGCCAGCAGCTTAGTAGGGTCGGGGCAGCCCCAGCATTTT
TRBJ2-1	once	TRBV19	TRBD2	CASRPGLAGGRLSSYNEQFF	TGTGCCAGTAGGCCGGGACTAGCGGGAGGACGCCTGAGCTCCTACAATGAGCAGTTCTTC
TRBJ1-2	.	TRBV28	TRBD1	CASSRAGGSGYTF	TGTGCCAGCAGTCGGGCAGGGGGTTCTGGCTACACCTTC
TRBJ2-1	.	TRBV4-2	TRBD1	CASSQAGQENNEQFF	TGTGCCAGCAGCCAAGCGGGACAGGAGAACAATGAGCAGTTCTTC
TRBJ1-2	.	TRBV7-9	.	CASSLENIYGYTF	TGTGCCAGCAGCTTAGAAAATATCTATGGCTACACCTTC
TRBJ1-3	.	TRBV15	.	CATSRDPGRSGNTIYF	TGTGCCACCAGCAGAGATCCAGGACGTAGTGGAAACACCATATATTTT
TRBJ2-1	.	TRBV2	TRBD2	CASTAGRNNEQFF	TGTGCCAGCACTGCCGGGAGGAACAATGAGCAGTTCTTC
TRBJ2-5	.	TRBV7-9	TRBD2	CASSKPGLAGGETQYF	TGTGCCAGCAGCAAACCGGGACTAGCGGGGGGGGAGACCCAGTACTTC
TRBJ2-3	.	TRBV5-4	TRBD1	CASSLGTGITDTQYF	TGTGCCAGCAGCTTGGGGACAGGGATCACAGATACGCAGTATTTT
TRBJ2-1	.	TRBV27	.	CASRDWVNEQFF	TGTGCCAGCCGGGACTGGGTGAATGAGCAGTTCTTC
TRBJ1-5	.	TRBV19	TRBD1	CASSIRGPNLNQPQHF	TGTGCCAGTAGTATAAGGGGGCCTAACCTTAATCAGCCCCAGCATTTT
TRBJ2-7	.	TRBV11-2	TRBD1	CASSSAGQGFPYEQYF	TGTGCCAGCAGCTCCGCCGGACAGGGCTTTCCCTACGAGCAGTACTTC
TRBJ2-7	once	TRBV11-2	.	CASSSVGLAFGEQYF	TGTGCCAGCAGCTCCGTTGGGCTAGCGTTCGGTGAGCAGTACTTC
TRBJ2-2	.	TRBV27	.	CASRTGSNTGELFF	TGTGCCAGCAGAACAGGGTCGAACACCGGGGAGCTGTTTTTT
TRBJ1-2	few	TRBV4-1	.	CASSQDEGYGYGYTF	TGCGCCAGCAGCCAAGATGAAGGGTACGGCTATGGCTACACCTTC
TRBJ2-7	.	TRBV10-3	TRBD2	CAIAERDNHEQYF	TGTGCCATCGCGGAGCGGGATAACCACGAGCAGTACTTC
TRBJ2-7	.	TRBV7-8	TRBD2	CASSLVSSGTTYEQYF	TGTGCCAGCAGCTTAGTGTCTAGCGGGACTACCTACGAGCAGTACTTC
TRBJ2-1	.	TRBV20-1	TRBD1	CSWTGNNEQFF	TGCAGCTGGACAGGGAACAATGAGCAGTTCTTC
TRBJ2-2	.	TRBV10-2	TRBD2	CASSPAGTSGRATGELFF	TGCGCCAGCAGCCCCGCCGGGACTAGCGGGAGGGCCACCGGGGAGCTGTTTTTT
TRBJ2-1	.	TRBV4-1	TRBD1	CASRPTGGAGYNEQFF	TGCGCCAGCAGGCCGACAGGGGGCGCAGGGTACAATGAGCAGTTCTTC
TRBJ2-5	.	TRBV18	.	CASSSGLEETQYF	TGTGCCAGCTCATCAGGGTTAGAAGAGACCCAGTACTTC
TRBJ1-5	.	TRBV6-6	.	CASSYGAQPQHF	TGTGCCAGCAGTTACGGGGCGCAGCCCCAGCATTTT
TRBJ1-1	.	TRBV11-2	.	CASSSQLNTEAFF	TGTGCCAGCAGCTCCCAATTGAACACTGAAGCTTTCTTT
TRBJ2-7	once	TRBV28	TRBD2	CASSRSGRRDYEQYF	TGTGCCAGCAGTAGAAGCGGGAGGAGGGACTACGAGCAGTACTTC
TRBJ2-7	.	TRBV7-2	.	CASSLSQAADSYEQYF	TGTGCCAGCAGCTTATCACAGGCGGCAGATTCCTACGAGCAGTACTTC
TRBJ1-5	few	TRBV30	.	CAWSQGFVQPQHF	TGTGCCTGGAGCCAGGGGTTCGTACAGCCCCAGCATTTT
TRBJ2-3	.	TRBV5-1	.	CASSVTDTQYF	TGCGCCAGCAGTGTCACAGATACGCAGTATTTT
TRBJ2-3	.	TRBV5-4	.	CASSHKRTDTQYF	TGTGCCAGCAGCCACAAACGCACAGATACGCAGTATTTT
TRBJ2-2	.	TRBV10-3	.	CAISNSGANTGELFF	TGTGCCATCAGTAATAGCGGAGCGAACACCGGGGAGCTGTTTTTT
TRBJ1-1	few	TRBV4-1	.	CASSQVDRQNTEAFF	TGCGCCAGCAGCCAAGTCGACAGGCAGAACACTGAAGCTTTCTTT
TRBJ2-5	.	TRBV7-7	.	CASSPELVLQETQYF	TGTGCTAGCAGCCCTGAACTAGTTCTCCAAGAGACCCAGTACTTC
TRBJ2-3	.	TRBV5-1	.	CASNRLEADTQYF	TGCGCCAGCAACAGGTTGGAGGCAGATACGCAGTATTTT
TRBJ2-1	.	TRBV11-2	.	CASSLGAYNEQFF	TGTGCCAGCAGCTTAGGTGCCTACAATGAGCAGTTCTTC
TRBJ2-1	.	TRBV28	.	CASDEGSWNEQFF	TGTGCCAGCGATGAGGGGTCCTGGAATGAGCAGTTCTTC
TRBJ2-1	.	TRBV10-3	TRBD2	CAISEQREFREQFF	TGTGCCATCAGTGAGCAGCGGGAGTTCAGGGAGCAGTTCTTC
TRBJ1-1	.	TRBV6-4	.	CASSDKGWREERTTEAFF	TGTGCCAGCAGTGATAAGGGATGGAGGGAAGAGCGGACCACTGAAGCTTTCTTT